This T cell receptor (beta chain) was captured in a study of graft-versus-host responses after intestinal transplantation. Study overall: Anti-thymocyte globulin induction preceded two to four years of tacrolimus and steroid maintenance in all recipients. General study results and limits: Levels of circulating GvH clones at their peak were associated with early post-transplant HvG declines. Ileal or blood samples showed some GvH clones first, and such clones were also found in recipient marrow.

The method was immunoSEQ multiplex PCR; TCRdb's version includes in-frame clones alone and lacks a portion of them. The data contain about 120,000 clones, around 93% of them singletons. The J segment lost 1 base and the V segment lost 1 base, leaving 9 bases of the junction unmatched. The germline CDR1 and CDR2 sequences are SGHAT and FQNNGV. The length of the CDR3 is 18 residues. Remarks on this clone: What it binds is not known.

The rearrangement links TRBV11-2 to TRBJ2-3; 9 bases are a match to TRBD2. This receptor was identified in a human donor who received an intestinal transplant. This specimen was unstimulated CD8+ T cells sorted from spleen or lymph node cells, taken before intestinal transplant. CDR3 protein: CASSLASAGGGGTDTQYF. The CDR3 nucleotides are TGTGCCAGCAGCTTAGCTTCGGCGGGAGGGGGTGGCACAGATACGCAGTATTTT. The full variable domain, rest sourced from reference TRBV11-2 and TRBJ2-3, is EAGVAQSPRYKIIEKRQSVAFWCNPISGHATLYWYQQILGQGPKLLIQFQNNGVVDDSQLPKDRFSAERLKGVDSTLKIQPAKLEDSAVYLCASSLASAGGGGTDTQYFGPGTRLTVL.